The clone carrying this TCR beta chain was recorded many times. Amplified material comprised TCR beta CDR3 regions derived from RNA transcripts. The library came from an HTBI-primed first-round RT-PCR and a second-round multiplex PCR. Using its own MiXCR run on the multiplex PCR reads, TCRdb lists one record per CDR3 protein. The sample gives about 400,000 distinct CDR3 sequences, about 16% of which show up once; approximately 7% is in the top ten. This entry is derived from a study of Graves' ophthalmopathy and Graves' hyperthyroidism. At the level of the study: Prior to any treatment, peripheral blood was collected at the time of initial diagnosis.

CDR3 size: 13 residues. V lost 8 bases and J lost 2, with 12 bases in between. Germline CDR1 ENHRY, CDR2 SYGVKD. Patients were diagnosed from clinical symptoms, serum thyroxine, TRAb, thyroid ultrasound and orbital computed tomography. Sequenced input: peripheral blood. This sequence was found in a woman aged 18-35 years with stable Graves' hyperthyroidism. The V gene is TRBV10-3, the J gene TRBJ1-1; D remains unclear. As DNA, the CDR3 is TGTGCCATCGGCGTTGGGGTTAACACTGAAGCTTTCTTT. It yields the protein CAIGVGVNTEAFF.